This T cell receptor beta chain was sequenced for a study of shared clonotypes between healthy human individuals. Trimming cost V 0 bases and J 0 bases; bases outside gene matches: 1. CDR1 is SGHDT, CDR2 YYEEEE, per germline. The CDR3 has 15 residues. The repertoire was sequenced with immunoSEQ multiplex PCR; TCRdb's copy has only in-frame clones and lacks some. Of a few million clones in the sample, around 93% were seen once. The sequence came from a man aged 18 to 30 in good health. Some clones in this sample may be carry-over from other donors' samples. The sample comprised naive CD4+ T cells from PBMCs. Specified subset: CD45RA+ positively selected. This chain connects TRBV5-6 to TRBJ1-1, with 8 bases aligning to TRBD1. This CDR3 reads CASSLGTGLNTEAFF. The CDR3 DNA is TGTGCCAGCAGCTTGGGGACAGGGTTGAACACTGAAGCTTTCTTT. Complete variable domain (other parts from reference TRBV5-6 and TRBJ1-1): DAGVTQSPTHLIKTRGQQVTLRCSPKSGHDTVSWYQQALGQGPQFIFQYYEEEERQRGNFPDRFSGHQFPNYSSELNVNALLLGDSALYLCASSLGTGLNTEAFFGQGTRLTVV.